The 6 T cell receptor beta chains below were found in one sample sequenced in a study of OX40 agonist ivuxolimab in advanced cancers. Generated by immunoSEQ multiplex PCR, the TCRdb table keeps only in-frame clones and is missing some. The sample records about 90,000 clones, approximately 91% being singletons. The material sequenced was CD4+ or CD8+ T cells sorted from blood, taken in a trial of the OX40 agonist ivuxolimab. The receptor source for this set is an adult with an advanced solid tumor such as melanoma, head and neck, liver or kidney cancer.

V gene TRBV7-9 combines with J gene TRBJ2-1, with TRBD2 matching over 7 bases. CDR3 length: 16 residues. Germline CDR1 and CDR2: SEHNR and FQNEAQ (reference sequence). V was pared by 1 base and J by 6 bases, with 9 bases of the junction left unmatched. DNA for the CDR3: TGTGCCAGCAGCTTAGTTGGGGGAGGGCCTGGCAATGAGCAGTTCTTC. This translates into CASSLVGGGPGNEQFF.

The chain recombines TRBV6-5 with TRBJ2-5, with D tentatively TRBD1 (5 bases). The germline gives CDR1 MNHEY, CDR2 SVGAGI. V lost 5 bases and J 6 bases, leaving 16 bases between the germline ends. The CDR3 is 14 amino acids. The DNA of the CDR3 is TGTGCCAGCAGTGCTGACAGTCCCCAGAAGACCCAGTACTTC. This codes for CASSADSPQKTQYF.

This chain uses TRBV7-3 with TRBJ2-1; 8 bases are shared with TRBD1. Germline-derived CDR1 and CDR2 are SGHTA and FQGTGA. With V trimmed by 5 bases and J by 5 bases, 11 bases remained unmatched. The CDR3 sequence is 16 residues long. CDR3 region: CASSRTGGGGNNEQFF. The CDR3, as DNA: TGTGCCAGCAGCCGAACAGGGGGTGGAGGGAACAATGAGCAGTTCTTC.

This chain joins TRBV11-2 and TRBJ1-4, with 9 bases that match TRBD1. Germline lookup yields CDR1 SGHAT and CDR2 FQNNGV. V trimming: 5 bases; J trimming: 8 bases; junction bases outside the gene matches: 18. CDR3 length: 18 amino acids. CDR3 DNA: TGTGCCAGCAGCGCTGGGGACAGGGAACTACCTTTTATGGAAAAACTGTTTTTT. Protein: CASSAGDRELPFMEKLFF. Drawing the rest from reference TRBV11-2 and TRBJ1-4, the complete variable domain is EAGVAQSPRYKIIEKRQSVAFWCNPISGHATLYWYQQILGQGPKLLIQFQNNGVVDDSQLPKDRFSAERLKGVDSTLKIQPAKLEDSAVYLCASSAGDRELPFMEKLFFGSGTQLSVL.

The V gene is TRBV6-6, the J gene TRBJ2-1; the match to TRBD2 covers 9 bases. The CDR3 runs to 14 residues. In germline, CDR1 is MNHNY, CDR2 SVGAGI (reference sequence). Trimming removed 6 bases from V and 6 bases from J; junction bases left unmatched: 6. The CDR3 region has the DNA TGTGCCAGCAGACGTAGCGGGAGTTTCAATGAGCAGTTCTTC. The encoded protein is CASRRSGSFNEQFF.

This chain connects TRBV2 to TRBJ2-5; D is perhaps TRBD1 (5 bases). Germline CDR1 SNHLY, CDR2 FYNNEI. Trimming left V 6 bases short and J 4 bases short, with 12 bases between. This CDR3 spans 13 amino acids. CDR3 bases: TGTGCCAGCAGGGCGGACATCGGAGAGACCCAGTACTTC. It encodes CASRADIGETQYF. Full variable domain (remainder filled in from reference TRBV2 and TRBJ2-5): EPEVTQTPSHQVTQMGQEVILRCVPISNHLYFYWYRQILGQKVEFLVSFYNNEISEKSEIFDDQFSVERPDGSNFTLKIRSTKLEDSAMYFCASRADIGETQYFGPGTRLLVL.